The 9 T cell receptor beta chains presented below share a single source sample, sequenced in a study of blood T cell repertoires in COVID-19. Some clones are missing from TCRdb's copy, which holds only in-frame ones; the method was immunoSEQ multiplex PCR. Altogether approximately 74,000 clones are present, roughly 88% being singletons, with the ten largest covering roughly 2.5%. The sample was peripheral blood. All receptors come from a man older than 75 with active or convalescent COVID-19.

This CDR3 reads CASSPKRLAGGGDTQYF. As DNA, the CDR3 is TGTGCCAGCAGTCCGAAGAGACTAGCGGGAGGTGGAGATACGCAGTATTTT. The chain couples TRBV27 to TRBJ2-3; 13 nucleotides align to TRBD2. V lost 5 bases and J lost 5; bases outside the gene matches: 10. The CDR3 contains 17 residues. In germline, CDR1 is MNHEY, CDR2 SMNVEV (reference sequence).

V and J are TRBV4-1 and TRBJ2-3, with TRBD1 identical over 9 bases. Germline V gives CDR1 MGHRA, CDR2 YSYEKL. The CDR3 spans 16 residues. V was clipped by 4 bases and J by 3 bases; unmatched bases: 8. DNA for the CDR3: TGCGCCAGCAGCCGGGGACAGGGAGGGGTGACAGATACGCAGTATTTT. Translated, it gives CASSRGQGGVTDTQYF.

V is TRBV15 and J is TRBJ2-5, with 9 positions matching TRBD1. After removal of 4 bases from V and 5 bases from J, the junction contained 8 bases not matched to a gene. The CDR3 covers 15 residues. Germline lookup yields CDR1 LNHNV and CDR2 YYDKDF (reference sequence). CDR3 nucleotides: TGTGCCACCAGCAAACCGGGACAGGGACGGGAGACCCAGTACTTC. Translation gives CATSKPGQGRETQYF.

For the CDR3, the DNA is TGTGCCAGCAGCCCCCTCCGGGTCACGAACACTGAAGCTTTCTTT. This encodes CASSPLRVTNTEAFF. The J gene is TRBJ1-1, the V gene TRBV7-9, with unresolved D. V lost 5 bases and J 1 base, leaving 14 bases between the germline ends. The CDR3 consists of 15 residues. Germline CDR1 is SEHNR and CDR2 is FQNEAQ (reference sequence).

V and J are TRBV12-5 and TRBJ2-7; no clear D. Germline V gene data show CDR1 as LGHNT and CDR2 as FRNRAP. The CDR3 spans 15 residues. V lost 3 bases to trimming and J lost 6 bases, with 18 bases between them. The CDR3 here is CASGLGSPGLFEQYF. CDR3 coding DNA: TGTGCTAGTGGTTTAGGCTCTCCAGGTTTATTCGAGCAGTACTTC.

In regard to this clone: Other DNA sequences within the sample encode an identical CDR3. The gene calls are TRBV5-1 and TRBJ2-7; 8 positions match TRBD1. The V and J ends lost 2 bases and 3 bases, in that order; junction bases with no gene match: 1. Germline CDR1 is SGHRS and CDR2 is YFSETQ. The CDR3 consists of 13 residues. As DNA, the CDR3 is TGCGCCAGCAGCTTCGGGACAGGCTACGAGCAGTACTTC. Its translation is CASSFGTGYEQYF. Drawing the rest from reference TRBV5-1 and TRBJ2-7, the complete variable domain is KAGVTQTPRYLIKTRGQQVTLSCSPISGHRSVSWYQQTPGQGLQFLFEYFSETQRNKGNFPGRFSGRQFSNSRSEMNVSTLELGDSALYLCASSFGTGYEQYFGPGTRLTVT.

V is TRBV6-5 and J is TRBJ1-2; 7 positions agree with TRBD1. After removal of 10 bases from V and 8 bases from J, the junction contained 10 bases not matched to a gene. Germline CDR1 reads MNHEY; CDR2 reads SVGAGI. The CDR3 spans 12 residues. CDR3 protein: CANSPGGLGYTF. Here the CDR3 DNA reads TGTGCCAACTCCCCAGGGGGTTTGGGCTACACCTTC.

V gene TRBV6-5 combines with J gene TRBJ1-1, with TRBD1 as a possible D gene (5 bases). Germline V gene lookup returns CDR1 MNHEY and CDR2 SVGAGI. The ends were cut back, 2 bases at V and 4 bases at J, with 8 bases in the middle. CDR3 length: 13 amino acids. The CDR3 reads CASSYRGITEAFF. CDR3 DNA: TGTGCCAGCAGTTACCGGGGGATCACTGAAGCTTTCTTT.

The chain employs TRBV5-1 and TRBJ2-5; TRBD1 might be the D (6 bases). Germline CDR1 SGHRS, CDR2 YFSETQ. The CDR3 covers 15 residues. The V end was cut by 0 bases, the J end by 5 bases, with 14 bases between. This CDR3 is CASSLGGRGLETQYF. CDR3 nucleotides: TGCGCCAGCAGCTTGGGGGGCAGGGGTTTGGAGACCCAGTACTTC. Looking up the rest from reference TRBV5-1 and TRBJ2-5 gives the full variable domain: KAGVTQTPRYLIKTRGQQVTLSCSPISGHRSVSWYQQTPGQGLQFLFEYFSETQRNKGNFPGRFSGRQFSNSRSEMNVSTLELGDSALYLCASSLGGRGLETQYFGPGTRLLVL.